The text below deals with one T cell receptor beta chain. The antigen it binds to is not known. No base quality values were provided; no much bigger clone lies one nucleotide off. The sample belongs to a study of glioma-infiltrating T cells after dendritic cell vaccination (dated by TCRdb to between 2015 and 2016). For the wider study: The cohort included about 15 glioblastoma patients drawn from Phase I and II dendritic cell vaccination trials, of whom 9 were newly diagnosed and 6 had recurrent disease. TCR sequencing metrics, including TIL content and tumor-blood repertoire overlap, were correlated with survival after dendritic cell vaccination. Each patient was given three intradermal dendritic cell vaccine injections, spaced two weeks apart, in the arm below the axilla. To make the vaccine, monocyte-derived dendritic cells were cultured for 6 to 8 days with IL-4 and GM-CSF and then pulsed overnight with autologous tumor lysate. Between 2003 and 2012, the patients were given dendritic cell vaccination pulsed with autologous tumor lysate. In glioblastoma patients vaccinated with dendritic cells, deep sequencing of TCR beta CDR3 regions served to measure the amount of tumor-infiltrating lymphocytes and to compare repertoires between tumor and blood. Paper-wide results and their limitations: The three-group TCR overlap response model was described as speculative and requiring prospective validation. After dendritic cell vaccination, a higher estimated pretreatment TIL content predicted longer time to progression and overall survival. The cohort was small and heterogeneous, and full blood and tumor sets were available for few patients, with initial-recurrent tumor pairs available for even fewer patients. No direct relationship between TCR clonality and survival was found, suggesting a diverse polyclonal response may matter.

The CDR3, from cysteine to phenylalanine, totals 17 residues. Solely the CDR3 DNA is kept, with 51 bases framed from the first base. V and J are truncated by 7 bases and 4 bases respectively, leaving an intervening sequence of 25 bases. The germline V gene (reference sequence) sets CDR1 to LNHDA and CDR2 to SQIVND. Using the immunoSEQ assay, TCRB CDR3 regions were amplified from approximately 2.1 micrograms of genomic DNA, or from all available DNA when less than that was on hand. The multiplex PCR employed 60 forward primers targeting TCR V beta segments and 13 reverse primers targeting J beta segments. To estimate the number of reads per starting template, synthetic control templates were added to each sample at limiting dilution. Reads of 87 bp were generated by sequencing on the Illumina HiSeq System. Under the source paper's analysis protocol: PCR and sequencing errors were removed by merging closely related sequences with a nearest neighbor algorithm. TCR overlap was measured as the percentage of unique tumor TCR beta sequences that were also present in the peripheral blood of the same patient. TCRdb took over this immuneACCESS table, retaining in-frame rearrangements with V and J assigned. Such tables are incomplete; in checked studies, under half of the missing clones stem from an unresolved V gene, and the remainder is unexplained. V and J calls and clone size are as listed in that table; D and trimming were resolved from the DNA. Counted in this sample were over 90,000 clones; approximately 80% of them appeared once. The top ten clonotypes cover 5% to 7% of the sample.

The time point tag for this specimen amounts to: after dendritic cell vaccination, including at tumor progression/relapse. Patients were selected on the basis of adequate residual fresh-frozen tumor tissue and more than two years of available survival data. Molecular status otherwise varied across the glioblastoma patients, but none of them carried an isocitrate dehydrogenase mutation. PBMC were collected before vaccination, two weeks after the third vaccination, and at tumor progression if progression occurred. The Qiagen DNeasy Blood extraction Kit was used for extraction of genomic DNA. Sequences were derived from blood, sampled after dendritic cell vaccination. This sequence uses TRBV19 and TRBJ2-5; matching of 7 bases hints at TRBD2 as the D gene. The sequence derives from a human donor with glioblastoma. The CDR3 in this case is CASTPRGGAALRETQYF. DNA sequence: TGTGCCAGTACCCCGAGGGGGGGGGCCGCCCTACGAGAGACCCAGTACTTC. When the CDR3 is completed using the reference TRBV19 and TRBJ2-5 genes on either side, the full variable domain is DGGITQSPKYLFRKEGQNVTLSCEQNLNHDAMYWYRQDPGQGLRLIYYSQIVNDFQKGDIAEGYSVSREKKESFPLTVTSAQKNPTAFYLCASTPRGGAALRETQYFGPGTRLLVL.